The clone carrying this T cell receptor beta chain showed up many times. This entry is derived from a study of early T cells in non-severe SARS-CoV-2 infection. The J segment lost 7 bases and the V segment lost 3 bases, leaving 16 bases of the junction unmatched. Germline V CDR1 and CDR2: DFQATT, SNEGSKA (reference sequence). The CDR3 consists of 17 residues. Individual cDNA molecules received unique molecular identifiers during library preparation. MiXCR, run by TCRdb on the 5' RACE reads, gives a single entry per CDR3 protein. The sample includes around 50,000 distinct CDR3 sequences, 7% to 8% of them seen just once.

The receptor's source is an adult who was a healthcare worker with PCR-confirmed SARS-CoV-2 infection or an uninfected control (not recorded which). The chain combines TRBV20-1 with TRBJ1-4; 8 nucleotides agree with TRBD1. Material for sequencing was whole blood. CDR3: CSASHRDRISSSEKLFF. CDR3 sequence (DNA): TGCAGTGCTAGCCACCGGGACAGGATCTCCTCAAGTGAAAAACTGTTTTTT.